A selection of T cell receptor beta chains follows, all from one sample in a study of blood T cell repertoires in COVID-19. Profiling relied on immunoSEQ multiplex PCR, and the TCRdb table lists in-frame clones only, not all of them. There are some 150,000 clones in the sample; around 89% occur only once, and about 0.77% lies in the top ten. The sequenced sample consisted of PBMCs or T cells enriched from blood (not recorded which). These receptors came from a woman younger than 35 who had recovered from COVID-19. The CDR3 runs from the conserved cysteine through the conserved F or W. The order of the fields is D gene, clone size, J gene, V gene, CDR3 protein, CDR3 DNA. The D gene is left open where the match is weak. Size is omitted from some rows. Given values are once, few, many or a class for expanded clones.

d_call: TRBD2
clone_size: -
j_call: TRBJ2-7
v_call: TRBV2
cdr3_aa: CASTVLAGTFGQYF
cdr3_nt: TGTGCCAGCACAGTCCTAGCGGGGACCTTCGGGCAGTACTTC

d_call: -
clone_size: -
j_call: TRBJ2-1
v_call: TRBV19
cdr3_aa: CASSTLREPNEQFF
cdr3_nt: TGTGCCAGTAGTACCCTCAGGGAACCCAATGAGCAGTTCTTC

d_call: TRBD1
clone_size: -
j_call: TRBJ1-2
v_call: TRBV30
cdr3_aa: CAWSVPEQGRYGYTF
cdr3_nt: TGTGCCTGGAGTGTACCCGAACAGGGGAGGTATGGCTACACCTTC

d_call: -
clone_size: -
j_call: TRBJ1-1
v_call: TRBV25-1
cdr3_aa: CASRGGQGNTEAFF
cdr3_nt: TGTGCCAGCAGGGGGGGGCAGGGGAACACTGAAGCTTTCTTT

d_call: -
clone_size: -
j_call: TRBJ2-1
v_call: TRBV7-8
cdr3_aa: CASSITFYNEQFF
cdr3_nt: TGTGCCAGCAGCATAACATTCTACAATGAGCAGTTCTTC

d_call: -
clone_size: -
j_call: TRBJ1-3
v_call: TRBV5-1
cdr3_aa: CASSLDGRPGNTIYF
cdr3_nt: TGCGCCAGCAGCTTGGATGGGAGGCCTGGAAACACCATATATTTT

d_call: TRBD2
clone_size: -
j_call: TRBJ2-1
v_call: TRBV7-3
cdr3_aa: CASSLTGTSGGNEQFF
cdr3_nt: TGTGCCAGCAGCTTAACAGGAACTAGCGGGGGCAATGAGCAGTTCTTC

d_call: -
clone_size: -
j_call: TRBJ2-2
v_call: TRBV11-2
cdr3_aa: CASTSRVGGINTGELFF
cdr3_nt: TGTGCCAGCACCTCCCGGGTGGGCGGGATCAACACCGGGGAGCTGTTTTTT

d_call: -
clone_size: -
j_call: TRBJ2-3
v_call: TRBV24-1
cdr3_aa: CATSDQTITDTQYF
cdr3_nt: TGTGCCACCAGTGACCAGACAATCACAGATACGCAGTATTTT

d_call: -
clone_size: -
j_call: TRBJ2-6
v_call: TRBV6-4
cdr3_aa: CASSDSARSGANVLTF
cdr3_nt: TGTGCCAGCAGTGACTCGGCACGCTCTGGGGCCAACGTCCTGACTTTC

d_call: -
clone_size: -
j_call: TRBJ2-1
v_call: TRBV10-3
cdr3_aa: CAITSAHNEQFF
cdr3_nt: TGTGCCATCACTAGCGCTCACAATGAGCAGTTCTTC

d_call: -
clone_size: -
j_call: TRBJ2-7
v_call: TRBV3-1/TRBV3-2
cdr3_aa: CASSQDTTYEQYF
cdr3_nt: TGTGCCAGCAGCCAAGATACGACTTACGAGCAGTACTTC

d_call: TRBD2
clone_size: -
j_call: TRBJ2-1
v_call: TRBV5-4
cdr3_aa: CASSLTSGHNEQFF
cdr3_nt: TGTGCCAGCAGCTTGACTAGCGGCCACAATGAGCAGTTCTTC

d_call: TRBD2
clone_size: -
j_call: TRBJ2-3
v_call: TRBV9
cdr3_aa: CASSVDPAGGPTDTQYF
cdr3_nt: TGTGCCAGCAGCGTAGATCCAGCGGGAGGACCCACAGATACGCAGTATTTT

d_call: TRBD2
clone_size: -
j_call: TRBJ2-7
v_call: TRBV10-3
cdr3_aa: CAIGAGSYEQYF
cdr3_nt: TGTGCCATTGGAGCGGGGTCCTACGAGCAGTACTTC

d_call: TRBD1
clone_size: -
j_call: TRBJ1-2
v_call: TRBV3-1/TRBV3-2
cdr3_aa: CASSHATDRFNYGYTF
cdr3_nt: TGTGCCAGCAGCCACGCAACGGACAGGTTTAACTATGGCTACACCTTC

d_call: -
clone_size: -
j_call: TRBJ1-3
v_call: TRBV15
cdr3_aa: CATSRDLTPSSGNTIYF
cdr3_nt: TGTGCCACCAGCAGAGATCTCACACCCAGCTCTGGAAACACCATATATTTT

d_call: -
clone_size: -
j_call: TRBJ2-1
v_call: TRBV4-2
cdr3_aa: CASSQVTKIGNEQFF
cdr3_nt: TGTGCCAGCAGCCAAGTGACTAAAATAGGCAATGAGCAGTTCTTC

d_call: -
clone_size: once
j_call: TRBJ1-1
v_call: TRBV7-9
cdr3_aa: CASTWASNTEAFF
cdr3_nt: TGTGCCAGCACCTGGGCTTCGAACACTGAAGCTTTCTTT

d_call: -
clone_size: -
j_call: TRBJ2-1
v_call: TRBV7-2
cdr3_aa: CASSLNPDIYNEQFF
cdr3_nt: TGTGCCAGCAGCTTAAACCCGGACATCTACAATGAGCAGTTCTTC

d_call: TRBD2
clone_size: -
j_call: TRBJ2-2
v_call: TRBV23-1
cdr3_aa: CAQQEWGGRDYTGELFF
cdr3_nt: TGCGCCCAACAAGAATGGGGCGGGAGGGACTACACCGGGGAGCTGTTTTTT

d_call: -
clone_size: once
j_call: TRBJ2-1
v_call: TRBV21-1
cdr3_aa: CASSLPDRGAENEQFF
cdr3_nt: TGTGCCAGCAGCCTACCCGACAGGGGGGCTGAAAATGAGCAGTTCTTC

d_call: -
clone_size: once
j_call: TRBJ1-1
v_call: TRBV7-9
cdr3_aa: CASSLGQVTEAFF
cdr3_nt: TGTGCCAGCAGCTTAGGGCAGGTTACTGAAGCTTTCTTT

d_call: TRBD2
clone_size: -
j_call: TRBJ2-1
v_call: TRBV5-6
cdr3_aa: CASSVKVGLAGHNEQFF
cdr3_nt: TGTGCCAGCAGCGTAAAGGTAGGGCTAGCGGGACACAATGAGCAGTTCTTC

d_call: TRBD1
clone_size: -
j_call: TRBJ2-3
v_call: TRBV27
cdr3_aa: CASSRYRTGQTDTQYF
cdr3_nt: TGTGCCAGCAGCCGCTACCGGACAGGGCAAACAGATACGCAGTATTTT

d_call: -
clone_size: -
j_call: TRBJ2-3
v_call: TRBV29-1
cdr3_aa: CSVSGDTQYF
cdr3_nt: TGCAGCGTTAGCGGAGATACGCAGTATTTT

d_call: TRBD1
clone_size: -
j_call: TRBJ1-1
v_call: TRBV5-1
cdr3_aa: CASSPGTVLGTEAFF
cdr3_nt: TGCGCCAGCAGCCCCGGGACAGTTCTAGGCACTGAAGCTTTCTTT

d_call: TRBD2
clone_size: -
j_call: TRBJ2-1
v_call: TRBV3-1/TRBV3-2
cdr3_aa: CASSQGVPWTSGRAGEQFF
cdr3_nt: TGTGCCAGCAGCCAAGGGGTTCCTTGGACTAGCGGGAGGGCCGGTGAGCAGTTCTTC

d_call: TRBD1
clone_size: -
j_call: TRBJ2-6
v_call: TRBV19
cdr3_aa: CASSPGQGGSGANVLTF
cdr3_nt: TGTGCCAGTAGCCCGGGACAGGGAGGCTCTGGGGCCAACGTCCTGACTTTC

d_call: TRBD1
clone_size: once
j_call: TRBJ1-5
v_call: TRBV6-6
cdr3_aa: CASSYTDRVTSQPQHF
cdr3_nt: TGTGCCAGCAGTTACACGGACAGGGTGACCAGTCAGCCCCAGCATTTT

d_call: TRBD2
clone_size: -
j_call: TRBJ2-3
v_call: TRBV9
cdr3_aa: CASGRAGNTDTQYF
cdr3_nt: TGTGCCAGCGGTCGAGCGGGGAACACAGATACGCAGTATTTT

d_call: -
clone_size: -
j_call: TRBJ1-1
v_call: TRBV30
cdr3_aa: CAWLQGWGNTEAFF
cdr3_nt: TGTGCCTGGCTTCAGGGGTGGGGGAACACTGAAGCTTTCTTT

d_call: -
clone_size: -
j_call: TRBJ2-3
v_call: TRBV13
cdr3_aa: CASSFRIVRTDTQYF
cdr3_nt: TGTGCCAGCAGCTTTCGTATAGTCCGCACAGATACGCAGTATTTT

d_call: TRBD1
clone_size: -
j_call: TRBJ2-7
v_call: TRBV27
cdr3_aa: CASSLGQGGVYEQYF
cdr3_nt: TGTGCCAGCAGTTTAGGACAGGGGGGGGTCTACGAGCAGTACTTC

d_call: -
clone_size: -
j_call: TRBJ2-7
v_call: TRBV3-1/TRBV3-2
cdr3_aa: CASSQDLGQTYEQYF
cdr3_nt: TGTGCCAGCAGCCAAGATCTGGGGCAAACCTACGAGCAGTACTTC

d_call: -
clone_size: -
j_call: TRBJ1-1
v_call: TRBV6-5
cdr3_aa: CASSLPGSTEAFF
cdr3_nt: TGTGCCAGCAGCCTCCCCGGGAGCACTGAAGCTTTCTTT

d_call: -
clone_size: -
j_call: TRBJ2-2
v_call: TRBV5-4
cdr3_aa: CASSPQDMSGELFF
cdr3_nt: TGTGCCAGCAGCCCTCAGGACATGTCCGGGGAGCTGTTTTTT

d_call: -
clone_size: -
j_call: TRBJ2-6
v_call: TRBV28
cdr3_aa: CASSTGTGANVLTF
cdr3_nt: TGTGCCAGCTCCACAGGGACTGGGGCCAACGTCCTGACTTTC

d_call: TRBD1
clone_size: -
j_call: TRBJ1-5
v_call: TRBV30
cdr3_aa: CAWGTGGGSPQHF
cdr3_nt: TGTGCCTGGGGGACAGGGGGCGGGTCGCCCCAGCATTTT

d_call: -
clone_size: -
j_call: TRBJ1-6
v_call: TRBV28
cdr3_aa: CASSLSDSPLHF
cdr3_nt: TGTGCCAGCAGTTTATCGGATTCACCCCTCCACTTT

d_call: -
clone_size: -
j_call: TRBJ1-6
v_call: TRBV5-6
cdr3_aa: CASSLRQVWQTSPLHF
cdr3_nt: TGTGCCAGCAGCCTGAGACAAGTATGGCAGACATCACCCCTCCACTTT

d_call: TRBD1
clone_size: -
j_call: TRBJ2-1
v_call: TRBV4-1
cdr3_aa: CASSQVMTGPNEQFF
cdr3_nt: TGCGCCAGCAGCCAAGTTATGACAGGGCCCAATGAGCAGTTCTTC

d_call: -
clone_size: -
j_call: TRBJ1-1
v_call: TRBV10-3
cdr3_aa: CAISEYGAGVNTEAFF
cdr3_nt: TGTGCCATCAGTGAATACGGGGCAGGGGTGAACACTGAAGCTTTCTTT

d_call: TRBD1
clone_size: -
j_call: TRBJ1-1
v_call: TRBV28
cdr3_aa: CASSPYDRGNTEAFF
cdr3_nt: TGTGCCAGCAGCCCATACGACAGGGGGAACACTGAAGCTTTCTTT

d_call: -
clone_size: -
j_call: TRBJ1-2
v_call: TRBV4-3
cdr3_aa: CASSQDRRVYGYTF
cdr3_nt: TGCGCCAGCAGCCAGGACCGGCGGGTCTATGGCTACACCTTC

d_call: -
clone_size: -
j_call: TRBJ2-7
v_call: TRBV29-1
cdr3_aa: CSVEEGAGGEQYF
cdr3_nt: TGCAGCGTTGAGGAGGGGGCTGGAGGCGAGCAGTACTTC

d_call: -
clone_size: -
j_call: TRBJ2-3
v_call: TRBV3-1/TRBV3-2
cdr3_aa: CASSQGAVSTDTQYF
cdr3_nt: TGTGCCAGCAGCCAAGGAGCGGTGAGCACAGATACGCAGTATTTT

d_call: -
clone_size: -
j_call: TRBJ1-2
v_call: TRBV3-1/TRBV3-2
cdr3_aa: CASSPTVSEGGYGYTF
cdr3_nt: TGTGCCAGCAGCCCGACAGTCTCCGAAGGGGGCTATGGCTACACCTTC

d_call: TRBD2
clone_size: -
j_call: TRBJ2-7
v_call: TRBV5-4
cdr3_aa: CASSGAGTSLVEQYF
cdr3_nt: TGTGCCAGCAGCGGAGCCGGGACTAGCCTAGTCGAGCAGTACTTC

d_call: -
clone_size: -
j_call: TRBJ1-2
v_call: TRBV4-1
cdr3_aa: CASSQDTNAGYTF
cdr3_nt: TGCGCCAGCAGCCAAGACACAAACGCTGGCTACACCTTC

d_call: -
clone_size: -
j_call: TRBJ2-3
v_call: TRBV7-3
cdr3_aa: CASTELGGGGSSTDTQYF
cdr3_nt: TGTGCCAGCACCGAACTGGGGGGTGGCGGGTCTAGCACAGATACGCAGTATTTT

d_call: -
clone_size: -
j_call: TRBJ2-5
v_call: TRBV24-1
cdr3_aa: CATSDTVAGETQYF
cdr3_nt: TGTGCCACCAGTGATACGGTCGCGGGGGAGACCCAGTACTTC

d_call: -
clone_size: -
j_call: TRBJ1-1
v_call: TRBV18
cdr3_aa: CASSPVRNTEAFF
cdr3_nt: TGTGCCAGCTCACCAGTGCGAAACACTGAAGCTTTCTTT